This entry lists 14 T cell receptor beta chains sequenced from one sample in a study of OX40 agonist ivuxolimab in advanced cancers. TCRdb keeps only in-frame clones here, not all; method: immunoSEQ multiplex PCR. The repertoire holds about 46,000 clones, with approximately 83% as singletons. The sample consisted of CD4+ or CD8+ T cells sorted from blood, taken in a trial of the OX40 agonist ivuxolimab. The receptors were sampled from an adult with an advanced solid tumor such as melanoma, head and neck, liver or kidney cancer.

V is TRBV7-9 and J is TRBJ2-3; 7 nucleotides line up with TRBD2. Germline trimming cut 5 bases from V and 0 bases from J; bases unmatched to any gene: 8. This CDR3 region has 16 residues. CDR1 SEHNR and CDR2 FQNEAQ come from the germline V gene (reference sequence). CDR3 amino acids: CASSPPGGGSTDTQYF. The CDR3 DNA follows: TGTGCCAGCAGCCCCCCGGGCGGGGGAAGCACAGATACGCAGTATTTT.

The rearrangement uses TRBV9 and TRBJ2-1; 8 nucleotides match TRBD2. V dropped 4 bases and J dropped 8; count of bases not matched to a gene: 14. Germline V gene sequence: CDR1 SGDLS, CDR2 YYNGEE. The CDR3 consists of 16 residues. CDR3 nucleotides: TGTGCCAGCAGCTCCCGACTGAGCGGGGGTTTGGATGAGCAGTTCTTC. This codes for CASSSRLSGGLDEQFF.

The gene calls are TRBV11-2 and TRBJ1-1; D perhaps matches TRBD1 (5 bases). The CDR3 sequence is 15 residues long. The germline CDR1 and CDR2 sequences are SGHAT and FQNNGV. Trimming removed 1 base at V and 4 bases at J, with 13 bases between. The CDR3: CASSLGPVGGTEAFF. DNA for the CDR3: TGTGCCAGCAGCTTAGGCCCCGTGGGGGGCACTGAAGCTTTCTTT.

V gene TRBV4-3 combines with J gene TRBJ2-3, with TRBD1 matching over 7 bases. The germline V gene has CDR1 LGHNA and CDR2 YSLEER. There are 14 residues in the CDR3. V lost 8 bases to trimming and J lost 1 base; unmatched junction nucleotides: 6. The CDR3 coding sequence is TGCGCCAGCGCCCAAGACAGGGGCACAGATACGCAGTATTTT. Translation gives CASAQDRGTDTQYF.

The chain has TRBV10-3 and TRBJ2-1; a possible D gene is TRBD2 (6 bases). The CDR3 length is 12 residues. V lost 2 bases and J 10 bases, leaving 9 bases between the germline ends. Germline V CDR1 and CDR2: ENHRY, SYGVKD. The CDR3 DNA is TGTGCCATCAGTGAGGGGGCGGGGGAGCAGTTCTTC. It specifies CAISEGAGEQFF.

The chain links TRBV6-1 to TRBJ2-2; TRBD1 matches 7 bases. V shed 7 bases and J 7 bases; nucleotides not matched to a gene: 9. The length of the CDR3 is 14 residues. Germline V gene data show CDR1 as MNHNS and CDR2 as SASEGT. The CDR3 bases are TGTGCCAGCAACCGGGACAGTGCAGGCGGGGAGCTGTTTTTT. As protein: CASNRDSAGGELFF.

This clone qualifies as medium-sized. The chain has TRBV30 and TRBJ2-3, with 8 bases lining up with TRBD2. Per the germline V gene, CDR1 is GTSNPN and CDR2 is SVGIG (reference sequence). The CDR3 extends over 14 amino acids. J was trimmed by 6 bases and V by 3 bases; bases with no gene match: 8. CDR3 sequence: CAWRERGGVDTQYF. The DNA of the CDR3 is TGTGCCTGGAGGGAACGGGGGGGCGTGGATACGCAGTATTTT.

The genes are TRBV11-3 and TRBJ2-1; TRBD2 aligns across 9 bases. Germline V gives CDR1 SGHNT, CDR2 YENEEA. The CDR3 has 14 residues. With V trimmed by 5 bases and J by 6 bases, 5 bases remained unmatched. Written as DNA, the CDR3 is TGTGCCAGCAGCAGGCGGGAGGGCGTCAATGAGCAGTTCTTC. It yields the protein CASSRREGVNEQFF.

The V call is TRBV30, the J call TRBJ1-5; 12 nucleotides agree with TRBD1. V shed 3 bases, J shed 9 bases, and the junction held 9 bases outside the gene matches. Germline loops: CDR1 GTSNPN, CDR2 SVGIG (reference sequence). The CDR3 covers 15 residues. The CDR3 nucleotides are TGTGCCTGGAGCGCCGGGACAGGGGGCGGTTTGCCCCAGCATTTT. It translates to CAWSAGTGGGLPQHF. The full variable domain, completed using reference TRBV30 and TRBJ1-5, is SQTIHQWPATLVQPVGSPLSLECTVEGTSNPNLYWYRQAAGRGLQLLFYSVGIGQISSEVPQNLSASRPQDRQFILSSKKLLLSDSGFYLCAWSAGTGGGLPQHFGDGTRLSIL.

This chain uses TRBV30 with TRBJ1-6; D remains ambiguous. Trimming stripped 0 bases from V and 8 bases from J, with 11 bases between. The CDR3 has 14 residues. Germline loops: CDR1 GTSNPN, CDR2 SVGIG (reference sequence). The CDR3 nucleotides are TGTGCCTGGAGTGTAAGCAGGCGGGATTCACCCCTCCACTTT. Protein product: CAWSVSRRDSPLHF.

The V call is TRBV19, the J call TRBJ2-7; D is uncertain. The CDR3 is 11 residues long. From germline, CDR1 is LNHDA and CDR2 SQIVND (reference sequence). V lost 4 bases and J 4 bases, leaving 5 bases between the germline ends. The CDR3 DNA sequence: TGTGCCAGTAGTAGTGGGTACGAGCAGTACTTC. Amino acids: CASSSGYEQYF.

This clone was picked up one time. Here the CDR3 DNA reads TGCAGCGTTAGGACCCAGGGGGTCATGGCTGAAGCTTTCTTT. Translation: CSVRTQGVMAEAFF. V usage is TRBV29-1 and J usage is TRBJ1-1, with 7 nucleotides matching TRBD1. Germline V lookup: CDR1 SQVTM, CDR2 ANQGSEA. CDR3 length equals 14 residues. V was pared by 5 bases and J by 6 bases, with 12 bases of the junction left unmatched.

The chain is built from TRBV2 and TRBJ1-1; 9 bases align to TRBD1. The CDR3 sequence is 14 residues long. V trimming: 6 bases; J trimming: 4 bases; junction bases outside the gene matches: 6. Germline CDR1 and CDR2: SNHLY and FYNNEI. CDR3 nucleotides: TGTGCCAGCAGGGTACAGGGGGCCCCCACTGAAGCTTTCTTT. It specifies CASRVQGAPTEAFF.

This chain connects TRBV6-1 to TRBJ2-1; 9 bases line up with TRBD1. V lost 3 bases and J lost 5; bases outside the gene matches: 5. The CDR3 is 15 amino acids. Germline V gene data show CDR1 as MNHNS and CDR2 as SASEGT. CDR3 nucleotide sequence: TGTGCCAGCAGTGAGCCCGGGACAGGGAACAATGAGCAGTTCTTC. Translating gives CASSEPGTGNNEQFF.